Presented here are 18 T cell receptor beta chains from one specimen sequenced in a study of blood T cell repertoires in COVID-19. Some clones are missing from TCRdb's copy, which holds only in-frame ones; the method was immunoSEQ multiplex PCR. Here the sample spans about 97,000 clones, around 87% being singletons. Sequencing used peripheral blood. Receptor source: a man in his forties or fifties with active or convalescent COVID-19.

As concerns this clone: One end of the junction is discordant with germline, which a read error may explain. The chain links TRBV4-3 to TRBJ2-7, with a weak D call TRBD2 (6 bases). The CDR3 is 13 amino acids. Germline CDR1 and CDR2: LGHNA and YSLEER. CDR3 protein: CASSLTPRGTLCF. In DNA, the CDR3 is TGCGCCAGCAGCCTCACACCCCGGGGGACTTTGTGCTTC.

The chain carries TRBV28 and TRBJ2-2, with D maybe TRBD1 (6 bases). V lost 1 base to trimming and J lost 6 bases, with 6 bases between them. CDR1 is MDHEN and CDR2 is SYDVKM in the germline V gene. The CDR3 totals 13 residues. CDR3 amino acids: CASSLYRAGELFF. CDR3 DNA sequence: TGTGCCAGCAGTTTATACAGGGCCGGGGAGCTGTTTTTT.

This chain joins TRBV10-3 and TRBJ2-5; 13 bases are shared with TRBD2. The length of the CDR3 is 15 residues. Germline V lookup: CDR1 ENHRY, CDR2 SYGVKD. V trimming: 4 bases; J trimming: 4 bases; junction bases outside the gene matches: 3. In nucleotides, the CDR3 is TGTGCCATCAGTGTTACTAGCGGGGGGGCAGAGACCCAGTACTTC. This codes for CAISVTSGGAETQYF.

A note on this clone: Other DNA sequences in the sample encode the same CDR3. The chain recombines TRBV5-6 with TRBJ2-7; weak D call: TRBD1 (5 bases). With 2 bases removed from V and 4 bases from J, the gap between germline ends came to 7 bases. Germline V gene data show CDR1 as SGHDT and CDR2 as YYEEEE. This CDR3 is built from 12 residues. CDR3: CASSLSGYEQYV. As DNA, the CDR3 is TGTGCCAGCAGCTTATCAGGGTACGAGCAGTACGTC.

The rearrangement uses TRBV18 and TRBJ2-5; 8 nucleotides line up with TRBD1. The junction had 5 bases not matched to a gene; V was cut back by 4 bases and J by 1 base. Germline V gene sequence: CDR1 KGHSH, CDR2 LQKENI. CDR3 length: 15 residues. CDR3 loop: CASSQGTGVQETQYF. In nucleotides, the CDR3 is TGTGCCAGCTCACAAGGGACAGGCGTCCAAGAGACCCAGTACTTC. Combining the CDR3 with reference TRBV18 and TRBJ2-5 gives the whole variable domain NAGVMQNPRHLVRRRGQEARLRCSPMKGHSHVYWYRQLPEEGLKFMVYLQKENIIDESGMPKERFSAEFPKEGPSILRIQQVVRGDSAAYFCASSQGTGVQETQYFGPGTRLLVL.

This chain connects TRBV3-1 (or the pseudogene TRBV3-2) to TRBJ1-6; weak D call: TRBD1 (6 bases). Germline V gene data show CDR1 as LGHDT and CDR2 as YNNKEL (reference sequence). Trimming removed 0 bases from V and 5 bases from J, with 11 bases in between. There are 16 residues in the CDR3. The CDR3 DNA is TGTGCCAGCAGCCAAGATCTGGGACACGATAATTCACCCCTCCACTTT. Its translation: CASSQDLGHDNSPLHF.

This chain uses TRBV13 with TRBJ2-7, with unresolved D. CDR3 length: 14 residues. In germline, CDR1 is PRHDT, CDR2 FYEKMQ (reference sequence). Trimming stripped 4 bases from V and 4 bases from J, with 14 bases between. The CDR3 loop reads CASSSGLSFYEQYF. CDR3 DNA: TGTGCCAGCAGCTCGGGTCTCAGCTTTTACGAGCAGTACTTC.

V gene TRBV19 combines with J gene TRBJ1-5; TRBD1 matches 9 bases. Germline V gene data show CDR1 as LNHDA and CDR2 as SQIVND (reference sequence). The V and J ends lost 7 bases and 4 bases, in that order; junction bases with no gene match: 14. CDR3 length: 17 amino acids. The CDR3: CASTTVVWTGENQPQHF. CDR3 coding DNA: TGTGCCAGTACCACGGTGGTGTGGACAGGGGAGAATCAGCCCCAGCATTTT.

The chain uses TRBV5-4 and TRBJ2-1, with 7 positions matching TRBD2. The V and J ends lost 4 bases and 5 bases, in that order; junction bases with no gene match: 9. This CDR3 region has 15 residues. CDR1 and CDR2 from the germline V gene are SGHNT and YYREEE (reference sequence). CDR3 sequence reads: CASSAGGTTDNEQFF. The CDR3 DNA reads TGTGCCAGCAGCGCGGGTGGGACTACTGACAATGAGCAGTTCTTC.

V gene TRBV30 combines with J gene TRBJ1-2, with 7 bases fitting TRBD1. With V trimmed by 5 bases and J by 4 bases, 7 bases remained unmatched. Germline V gene data show CDR1 as GTSNPN and CDR2 as SVGIG (reference sequence). The CDR3 is 13 amino acids. CDR3 nucleotide sequence: TGTGCCTGGGTTAGACAGGGCAGCTATGGCTACACCTTC. It specifies CAWVRQGSYGYTF.

This clone was picked up one time. The chain uses TRBV11-3 and TRBJ2-3, with a tentative D call TRBD2 (7 bases). The CDR3 runs 14 residues. Germline CDR1 reads SGHNT; CDR2 reads YENEEA. The ends were cut back, 3 bases at V and 2 bases at J, with 9 bases in the middle. The chain's CDR3 is CASSFAGATDTQYF. DNA for the CDR3: TGTGCCAGCAGCTTTGCGGGGGCCACAGATACGCAGTATTTT.

The J gene is TRBJ1-2, the V gene TRBV6-1; TRBD1 agrees at 8 bases. V shed 1 base, J shed 5 bases, and the junction held 12 bases outside the gene matches. Germline V gene sequence: CDR1 MNHNS, CDR2 SASEGT. This CDR3 has 17 amino acids. The CDR3 region is CASSEGTGRGPLYGYTF. The CDR3, as DNA: TGTGCCAGCAGTGAAGGGACAGGGAGGGGTCCCCTATATGGCTACACCTTC.

CDR3 amino acids: CASSQVFQLSTDTQYF. The CDR3 bases are TGTGCCAGCAGCCAAGTCTTTCAACTTAGCACAGATACGCAGTATTTT. J is TRBJ2-3 and V is TRBV14, with D uncertain. Germline values: CDR1 SGHDN, CDR2 FVKESK. The CDR3 sequence is 16 residues long. V was clipped by 1 base and J by 0 bases, with 11 bases between them.

The chain recombines TRBV9 with TRBJ1-1; D remains unclear. With 0 bases removed from V and 1 base from J, the gap between germline ends came to 4 bases. CDR1 SGDLS and CDR2 YYNGEE come from the germline V gene. This CDR3 has 13 amino acids. CDR3 coding DNA: TGTGCCAGCAGCGTAGCAGAGAACACTGAAGCTTTCTTT. Encoded protein: CASSVAENTEAFF.

The chain uses TRBV6-1 and TRBJ2-5, with 10 nucleotides matching TRBD2. The CDR3 is made up of 15 amino acids. CDR1 MNHNS and CDR2 SASEGT come from the germline V gene. Trimming removed 3 bases from V and 2 bases from J; junction bases left unmatched: 3. The CDR3 DNA reads as TGTGCCAGCAGTGACCTACTAGCGGGGCAAGAGACCCAGTACTTC. It is translated as CASSDLLAGQETQYF.

This rearrangement joins TRBV9 to TRBJ2-2; the D gene is possibly TRBD2 (6 bases). This CDR3 is 14 amino acids long. The germline V gene has CDR1 SGDLS and CDR2 YYNGEE. Trimming took off 3 bases at V and 4 bases at J, with 10 bases between the two ends. CDR3 amino acids: CASSGGVSTGELFF. The CDR3 DNA reads as TGTGCCAGCAGCGGCGGGGTGAGCACCGGGGAGCTGTTTTTT. The whole variable domain, remainder taken from reference TRBV9 and TRBJ2-2, is DSGVTQTPKHLITATGQRVTLRCSPRSGDLSVYWYQQSLDQGLQFLIQYYNGEERAKGNILERFSAQQFPDLHSELNLSSLELGDSALYFCASSGGVSTGELFFGEGSRLTVL.

This clone was seen only a few times. The chain uses TRBV23-1 and TRBJ2-5, with 7 nucleotides matching TRBD1. TRBV23-1 is marked as an open reading frame, function uncertain. V was clipped by 0 bases and J by 0 bases; unmatched bases: 7. The CDR3 runs to 17 residues. CDR3: CASSQSIRDSYQETQYF. Here the CDR3 DNA reads TGCGCCAGCAGTCAATCGATACGGGACAGCTACCAAGAGACCCAGTACTTC.

The chain has TRBV5-1 and TRBJ1-2, with 7 positions matching TRBD1. Trimming took 0 bases from V and 5 from J; bases not matched to a gene: 7. This CDR3 region has 15 residues. Germline-derived CDR1 and CDR2 are SGHRS and YFSETQ. CDR3 residues: CASSLEGANIYGYTF. The CDR3 DNA sequence: TGCGCCAGCAGCTTGGAGGGGGCGAACATATATGGCTACACCTTC.